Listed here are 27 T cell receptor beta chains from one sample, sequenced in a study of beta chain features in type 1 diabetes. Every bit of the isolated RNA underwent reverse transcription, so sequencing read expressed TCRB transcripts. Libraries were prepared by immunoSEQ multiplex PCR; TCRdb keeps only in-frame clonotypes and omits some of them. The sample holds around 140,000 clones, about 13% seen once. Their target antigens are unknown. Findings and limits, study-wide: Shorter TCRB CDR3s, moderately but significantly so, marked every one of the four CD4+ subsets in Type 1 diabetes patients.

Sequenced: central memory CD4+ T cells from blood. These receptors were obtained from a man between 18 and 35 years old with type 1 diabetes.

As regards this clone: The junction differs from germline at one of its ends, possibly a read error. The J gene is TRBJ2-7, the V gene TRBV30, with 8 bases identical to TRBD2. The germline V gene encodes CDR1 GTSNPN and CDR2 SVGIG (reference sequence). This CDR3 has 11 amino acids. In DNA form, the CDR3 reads TGTGCCTTCCAGGACGGGGGGGGAGAACTGTTC. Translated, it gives CAFQDGGGELF.

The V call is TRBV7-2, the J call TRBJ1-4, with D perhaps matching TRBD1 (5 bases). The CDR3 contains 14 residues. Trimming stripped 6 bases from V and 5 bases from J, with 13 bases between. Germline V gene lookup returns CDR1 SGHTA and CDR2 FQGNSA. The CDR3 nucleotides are TGTGCCAGCAGACGGGGGAAAGGGAATGAAAAACTGTTTTTT. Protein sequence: CASRRGKGNEKLFF.

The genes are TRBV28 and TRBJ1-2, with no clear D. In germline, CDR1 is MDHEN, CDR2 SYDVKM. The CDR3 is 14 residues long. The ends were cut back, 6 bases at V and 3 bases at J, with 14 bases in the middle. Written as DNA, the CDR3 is TGTGCCAGCAGGGAGGACTCGTCCCACTATGGCTACACCTTC. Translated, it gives CASREDSSHYGYTF.

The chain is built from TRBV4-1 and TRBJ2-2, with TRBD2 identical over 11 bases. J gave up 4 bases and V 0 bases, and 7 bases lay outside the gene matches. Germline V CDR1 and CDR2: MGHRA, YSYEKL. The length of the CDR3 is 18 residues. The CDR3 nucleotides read TGCGCCAGCAGCCAAGAGCTAGCGGGGGGCCGGGGCACCGGGGAGCTGTTTTTT. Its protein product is CASSQELAGGRGTGELFF.

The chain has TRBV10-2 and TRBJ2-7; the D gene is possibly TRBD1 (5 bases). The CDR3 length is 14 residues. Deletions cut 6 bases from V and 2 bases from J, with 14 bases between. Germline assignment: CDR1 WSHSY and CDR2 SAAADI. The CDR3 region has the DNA TGCGCCAGCAGAAAGGTAGACAGAACCTACGAGCAGTACTTC. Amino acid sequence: CASRKVDRTYEQYF.

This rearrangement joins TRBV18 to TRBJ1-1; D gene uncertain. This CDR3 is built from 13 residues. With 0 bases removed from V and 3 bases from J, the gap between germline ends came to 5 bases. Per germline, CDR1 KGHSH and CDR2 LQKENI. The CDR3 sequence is CASSPPHDTEAFF. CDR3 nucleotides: TGTGCCAGCTCACCACCGCATGACACTGAAGCTTTCTTT.

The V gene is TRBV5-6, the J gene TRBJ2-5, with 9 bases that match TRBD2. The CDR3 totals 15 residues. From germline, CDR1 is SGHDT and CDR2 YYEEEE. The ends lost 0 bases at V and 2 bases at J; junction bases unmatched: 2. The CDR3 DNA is TGTGCCAGCAGCTTGGTGCTAGCGGGGCAAGAGACCCAGTACTTC. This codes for CASSLVLAGQETQYF. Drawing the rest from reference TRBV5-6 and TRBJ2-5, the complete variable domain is DAGVTQSPTHLIKTRGQQVTLRCSPKSGHDTVSWYQQALGQGPQFIFQYYEEEERQRGNFPDRFSGHQFPNYSSELNVNALLLGDSALYLCASSLVLAGQETQYFGPGTRLLVL.

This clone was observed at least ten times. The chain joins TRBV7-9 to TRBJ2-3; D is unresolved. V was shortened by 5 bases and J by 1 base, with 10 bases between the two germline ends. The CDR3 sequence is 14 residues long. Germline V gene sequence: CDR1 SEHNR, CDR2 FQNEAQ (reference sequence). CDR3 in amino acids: CASSISAGTDTQYF. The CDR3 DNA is TGTGCCAGCAGCATATCCGCGGGCACAGATACGCAGTATTTT.

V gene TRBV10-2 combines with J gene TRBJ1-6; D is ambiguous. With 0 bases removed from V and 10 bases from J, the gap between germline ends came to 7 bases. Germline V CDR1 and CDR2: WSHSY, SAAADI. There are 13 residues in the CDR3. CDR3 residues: CASSESLGSPLHF. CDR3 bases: TGCGCCAGCAGTGAGTCGCTAGGATCACCCCTCCACTTT.

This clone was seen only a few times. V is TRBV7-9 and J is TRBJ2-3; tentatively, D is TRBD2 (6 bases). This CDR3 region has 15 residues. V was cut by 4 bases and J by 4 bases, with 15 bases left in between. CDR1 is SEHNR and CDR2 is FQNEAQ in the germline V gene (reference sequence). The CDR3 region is CASSSSLTGADTQYF. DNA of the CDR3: TGTGCCAGCAGCTCTTCATTAACGGGGGCAGATACGCAGTATTTT.

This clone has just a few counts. CDR3 sequence (DNA): TGTGCCATCAGTGTACTAGCGGGGGGCGAGGATGAGCAGTTCTTC. Its protein is CAISVLAGGEDEQFF. The rearrangement joins TRBV10-3 to TRBJ2-1; 12 bases fit TRBD2. CDR3 length: 15 amino acids. Germline-derived CDR1 and CDR2 are ENHRY and SYGVKD. V gave up 4 bases and J gave up 8 bases; unmatched junction bases: 6.

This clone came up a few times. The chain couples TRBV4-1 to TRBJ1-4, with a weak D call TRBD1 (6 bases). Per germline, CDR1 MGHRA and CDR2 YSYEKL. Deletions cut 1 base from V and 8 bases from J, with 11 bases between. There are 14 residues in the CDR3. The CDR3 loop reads CASSQGRGGEKLFF. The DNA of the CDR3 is TGCGCCAGCAGCCAAGGGAGGGGGGGCGAAAAACTGTTTTTT.

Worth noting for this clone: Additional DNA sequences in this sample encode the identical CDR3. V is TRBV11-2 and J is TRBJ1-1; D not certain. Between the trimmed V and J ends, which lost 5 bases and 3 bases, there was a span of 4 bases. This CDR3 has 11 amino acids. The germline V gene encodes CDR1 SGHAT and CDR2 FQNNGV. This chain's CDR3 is CASSGYTEAFF. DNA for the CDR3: TGTGCCAGCAGCGGGTACACTGAAGCTTTCTTT.

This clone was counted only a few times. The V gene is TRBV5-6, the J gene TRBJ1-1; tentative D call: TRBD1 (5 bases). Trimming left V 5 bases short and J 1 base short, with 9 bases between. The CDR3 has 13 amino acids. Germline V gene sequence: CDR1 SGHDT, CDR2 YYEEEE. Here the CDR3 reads CASRLQENTEAFF. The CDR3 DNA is TGTGCCAGCAGACTACAGGAGAACACTGAAGCTTTCTTT.

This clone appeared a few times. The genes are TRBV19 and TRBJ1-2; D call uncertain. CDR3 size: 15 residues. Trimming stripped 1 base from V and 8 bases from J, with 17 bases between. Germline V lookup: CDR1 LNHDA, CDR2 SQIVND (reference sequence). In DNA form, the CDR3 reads TGTGCCAGTAGTATAGCTTCGACGGAGCTATCGGGCTACACCTTC. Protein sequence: CASSIASTELSGYTF.

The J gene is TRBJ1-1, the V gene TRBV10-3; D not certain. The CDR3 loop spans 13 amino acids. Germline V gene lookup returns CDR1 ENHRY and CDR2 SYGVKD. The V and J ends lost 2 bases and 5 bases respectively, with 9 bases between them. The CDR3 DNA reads TGTGCCATCAGTGAGGGCAGGTTGACTGAAGCTTTCTTT. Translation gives CAISEGRLTEAFF.

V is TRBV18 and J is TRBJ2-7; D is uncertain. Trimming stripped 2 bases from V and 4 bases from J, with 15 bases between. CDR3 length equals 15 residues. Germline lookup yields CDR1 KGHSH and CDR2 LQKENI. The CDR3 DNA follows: TGTGCCAGCTCACCATCTCGGTCAGATAAGTACGAGCAGTACTTC. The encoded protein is CASSPSRSDKYEQYF.

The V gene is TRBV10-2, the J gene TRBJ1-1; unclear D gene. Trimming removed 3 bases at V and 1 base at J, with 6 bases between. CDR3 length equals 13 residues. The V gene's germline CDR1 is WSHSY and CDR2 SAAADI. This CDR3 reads CASSEDGNTEAFF. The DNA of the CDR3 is TGCGCCAGCAGTGAAGACGGGAACACTGAAGCTTTCTTT.

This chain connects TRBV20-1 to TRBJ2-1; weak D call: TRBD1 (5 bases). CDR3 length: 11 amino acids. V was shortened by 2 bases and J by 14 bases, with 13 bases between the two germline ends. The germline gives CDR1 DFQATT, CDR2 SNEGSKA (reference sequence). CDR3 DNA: TGCAGTGCTAGAAGGTTGACAGCAGAGTTCTTC. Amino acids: CSARRLTAEFF.

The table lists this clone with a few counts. The CDR3 bases are TGTGCCAGCAGCTTCTCCAGATTGGGTGAGCAGTTCTTC. As protein: CASSFSRLGEQFF. V is TRBV5-8 and J is TRBJ2-1; D gene ambiguous. The CDR3 runs 13 residues. Germline-derived CDR1 and CDR2 are SGHTS and YDEGEE. The ends were cut back, 2 bases at V and 9 bases at J, with 12 bases in the middle.

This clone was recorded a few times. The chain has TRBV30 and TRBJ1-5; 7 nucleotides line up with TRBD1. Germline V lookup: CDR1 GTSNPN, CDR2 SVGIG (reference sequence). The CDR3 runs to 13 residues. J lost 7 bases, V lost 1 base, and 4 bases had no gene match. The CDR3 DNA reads TGTGCCTGGAGTGGACAGGGCGAACAGCCCCAGCATTTT. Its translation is CAWSGQGEQPQHF.

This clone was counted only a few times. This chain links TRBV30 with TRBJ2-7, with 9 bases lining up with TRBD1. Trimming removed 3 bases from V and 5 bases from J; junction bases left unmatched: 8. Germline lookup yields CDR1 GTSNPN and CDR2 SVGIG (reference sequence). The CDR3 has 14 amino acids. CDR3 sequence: CAWREGDRDDEQYF. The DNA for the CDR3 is TGTGCCTGGAGGGAAGGGGACAGGGACGACGAGCAGTACTTC. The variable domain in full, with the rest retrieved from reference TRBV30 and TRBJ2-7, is SQTIHQWPATLVQPVGSPLSLECTVEGTSNPNLYWYRQAAGRGLQLLFYSVGIGQISSEVPQNLSASRPQDRQFILSSKKLLLSDSGFYLCAWREGDRDDEQYFGPGTRLTVT.

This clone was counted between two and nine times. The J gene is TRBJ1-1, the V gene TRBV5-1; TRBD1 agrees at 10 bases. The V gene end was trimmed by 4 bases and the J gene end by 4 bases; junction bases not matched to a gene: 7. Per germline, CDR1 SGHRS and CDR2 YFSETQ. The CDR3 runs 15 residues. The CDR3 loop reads CASSPRTGGSTEAFF. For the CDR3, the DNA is TGCGCCAGCAGCCCACGGACAGGGGGTAGCACTGAAGCTTTCTTT.

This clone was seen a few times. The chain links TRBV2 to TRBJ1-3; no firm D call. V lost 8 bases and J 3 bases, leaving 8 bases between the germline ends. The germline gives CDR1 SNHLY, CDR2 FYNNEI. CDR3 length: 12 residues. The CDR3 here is CASLVRGNTIYF. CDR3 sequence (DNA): TGTGCCAGCTTAGTACGTGGAAACACCATATATTTT.

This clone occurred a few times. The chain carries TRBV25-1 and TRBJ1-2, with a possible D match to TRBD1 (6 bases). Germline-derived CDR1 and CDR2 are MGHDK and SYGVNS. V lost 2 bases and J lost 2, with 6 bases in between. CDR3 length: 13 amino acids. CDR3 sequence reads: CASSETGNYGYTF. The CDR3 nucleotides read TGTGCCAGCAGTGAAACAGGGAACTATGGCTACACCTTC.

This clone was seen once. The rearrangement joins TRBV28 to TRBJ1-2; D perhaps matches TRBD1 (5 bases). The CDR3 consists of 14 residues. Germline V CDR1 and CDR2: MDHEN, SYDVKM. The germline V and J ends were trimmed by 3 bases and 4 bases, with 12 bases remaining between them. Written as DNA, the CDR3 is TGTGCCAGCAGTTTGACAGTAGGAGTCTATGGCTACACCTTC. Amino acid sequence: CASSLTVGVYGYTF.

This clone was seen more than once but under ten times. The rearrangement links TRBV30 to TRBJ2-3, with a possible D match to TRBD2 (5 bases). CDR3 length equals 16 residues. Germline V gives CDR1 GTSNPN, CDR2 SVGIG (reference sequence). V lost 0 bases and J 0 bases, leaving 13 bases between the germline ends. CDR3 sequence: CAWSVVGIASTDTQYF. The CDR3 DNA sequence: TGTGCCTGGAGTGTCGTCGGGATAGCTAGCACAGATACGCAGTATTTT.